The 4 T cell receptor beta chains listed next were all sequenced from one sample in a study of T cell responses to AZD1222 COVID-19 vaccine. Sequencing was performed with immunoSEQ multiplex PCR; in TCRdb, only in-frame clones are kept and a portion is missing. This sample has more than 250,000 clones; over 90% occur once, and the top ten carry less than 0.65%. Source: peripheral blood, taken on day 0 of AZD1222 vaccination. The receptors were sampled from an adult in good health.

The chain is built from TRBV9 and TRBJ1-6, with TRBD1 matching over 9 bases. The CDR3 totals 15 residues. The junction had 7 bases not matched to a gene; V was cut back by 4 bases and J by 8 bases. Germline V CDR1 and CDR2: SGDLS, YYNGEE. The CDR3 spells CASSPRTGADSPLHF. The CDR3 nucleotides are TGTGCCAGCAGCCCAAGGACAGGGGCCGATTCACCCCTCCACTTT.

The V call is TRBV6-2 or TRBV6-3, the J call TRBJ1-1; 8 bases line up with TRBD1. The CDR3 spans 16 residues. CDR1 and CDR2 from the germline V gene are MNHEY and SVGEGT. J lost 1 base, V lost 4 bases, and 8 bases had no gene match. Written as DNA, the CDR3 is TGTGCCAGCAGTTTCCTGCGGACAGGGAGGAACACTGAAGCTTTCTTT. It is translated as CASSFLRTGRNTEAFF.

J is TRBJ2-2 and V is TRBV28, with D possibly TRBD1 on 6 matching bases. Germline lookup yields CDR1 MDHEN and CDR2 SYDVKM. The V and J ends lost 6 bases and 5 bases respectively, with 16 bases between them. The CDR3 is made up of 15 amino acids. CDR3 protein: CASRPPQGETGELFF. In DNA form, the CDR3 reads TGTGCCAGCAGACCCCCACAGGGAGAAACCGGGGAGCTGTTTTTT.

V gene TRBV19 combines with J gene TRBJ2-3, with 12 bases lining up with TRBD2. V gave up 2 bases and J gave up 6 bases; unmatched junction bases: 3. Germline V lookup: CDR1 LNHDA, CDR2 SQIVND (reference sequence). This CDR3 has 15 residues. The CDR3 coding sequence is TGTGCCAGTAGTATATGGACTAGCGGGGTCGATACGCAGTATTTT. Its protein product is CASSIWTSGVDTQYF.